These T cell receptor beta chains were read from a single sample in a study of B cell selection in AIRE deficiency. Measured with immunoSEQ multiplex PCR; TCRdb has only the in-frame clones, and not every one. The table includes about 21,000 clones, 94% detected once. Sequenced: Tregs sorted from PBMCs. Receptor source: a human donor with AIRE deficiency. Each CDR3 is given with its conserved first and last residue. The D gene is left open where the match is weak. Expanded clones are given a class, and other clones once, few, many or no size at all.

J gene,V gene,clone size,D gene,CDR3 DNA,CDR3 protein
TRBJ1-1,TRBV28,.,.,TGTGCCAGCACCCAGAACACTGAAGCTTTCTTT,CASTQNTEAFF
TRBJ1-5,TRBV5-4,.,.,TGTGCCAGCAGCTTGGAAGGGGACAACCAGCCCCAGCATTTT,CASSLEGDNQPQHF
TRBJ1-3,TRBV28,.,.,TGTGCCAGCAGTCTGACTTACTCTGGAAACACCATATATTTT,CASSLTYSGNTIYF
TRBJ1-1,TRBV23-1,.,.,TGCGCCAGCAGTCCCGGTGGCAGGGGGAACACTGAAGCTTTCTTT,CASSPGGRGNTEAFF
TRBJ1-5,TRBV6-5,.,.,TGTGCCAGCAGTTCCCGACAGAACAATCAGCCCCAGCATTTT,CASSSRQNNQPQHF
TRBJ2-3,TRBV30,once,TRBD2,TGTGCCTGGAGTGTTAGGACTAGCGGCACAGATACGCAGTATTTT,CAWSVRTSGTDTQYF
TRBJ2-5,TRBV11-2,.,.,TGTGCCAGCAGGGGGAAGGAGTGGGAAGAGACCCAGTACTTC,CASRGKEWEETQYF
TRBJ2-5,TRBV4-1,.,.,TGCGCCAGCAGCCAAGAGGGGTCCCGGGGCCTTGAGACCCAGTACTTC,CASSQEGSRGLETQYF
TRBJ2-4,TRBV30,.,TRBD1,TGTGCCTGGAGTTATGGGTGGGGACAGGGATTCATTCAGTACTTC,CAWSYGWGQGFIQYF
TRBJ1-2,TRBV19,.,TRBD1,TGTGCCAGTAGTATCGAGGGGGCTCTCCATGGCTACACCTTC,CASSIEGALHGYTF
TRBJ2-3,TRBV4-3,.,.,TGCGCCAGCAGCCAAGATGTTGCCGGTACGCAGTATTTT,CASSQDVAGTQYF
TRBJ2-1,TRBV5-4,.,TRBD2,TGTGCCAGCAGCCGGGGGGGCTCCTACAATGAGCAGTTCTTC,CASSRGGSYNEQFF
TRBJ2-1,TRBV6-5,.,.,TGTGCCAGCGGGTTACGGGGGTATCAAGGGCAGTTCTTC,CASGLRGYQGQFF
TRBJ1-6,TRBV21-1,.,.,TGTGCCAGCACCATCATAGGGAATTCACCCCTCCACTTT,CASTIIGNSPLHF